The 9 T cell receptor beta chains presented below share a single source sample, sequenced in a study of identical twins. TCRdb re-derived calls from the 5' RACE reads in MiXCR, one entry per CDR3 protein. The repertoire holds about 790,000 distinct CDR3 sequences, with around a sixth as singletons. In addition, the sample was reused for a study of T cells expressing NK-cell markers.

The sequencing sample was made of PBMCs. The receptors shown here come from a woman aged 18-29 years in good health.

V and J are TRBV7-2 and TRBJ2-3; D gene unclear. This CDR3 has 14 amino acids. V was clipped by 1 base and J by 10 bases, with 15 bases between them. Germline CDR1 SGHTA, CDR2 FQGNSA. The CDR3 DNA reads as TGTGCCAGCAGCTTAGGTTCGGTGGTCCATTCGCAGTATTTT. This encodes CASSLGSVVHSQYF.

The table lists this clonotype with a few counts. V and J are TRBV12-3 or TRBV12-4 and TRBJ2-1; possibly TRBD2 for D (5 bases). The CDR3 is 12 amino acids. V was clipped by 7 bases and J by 6 bases, with 10 bases between them. The CDR3 sequence is CASTREGNEQFF. DNA of the CDR3: TGTGCCAGCACACGGGAAGGCAATGAGCAGTTCTTC.

The chain couples TRBV5-1 to TRBJ2-2; the match to TRBD1 covers 9 bases. J was trimmed by 1 base and V by 0 bases; bases with no gene match: 7. This CDR3 region has 18 residues. Germline CDR1 SGHRS, CDR2 YFSETQ. CDR3 amino acids: CASSLAGTGGKNTGELFF. As DNA, the CDR3 is TGCGCCAGCAGCTTGGCTGGAACAGGGGGCAAGAACACCGGGGAGCTGTTTTTT.

CDR3 loop: CASSSLPGLAAPRRFF. The CDR3, as DNA: TGTGCCAGCAGCTCCCTCCCGGGCCTAGCGGCCCCGAGGCGGTTCTTC. The V call is TRBV11-2, the J call TRBJ2-1; the match to TRBD2 covers 7 bases. This CDR3 has 16 amino acids. Per germline, CDR1 SGHAT and CDR2 FQNNGV. The V gene end was trimmed by 4 bases and the J gene end by 15 bases; junction bases not matched to a gene: 21.

This chain uses TRBV7-8 with TRBJ2-7, with 7 positions matching TRBD1. CDR1 SGHVS and CDR2 FQNEAQ come from the germline V gene. J was trimmed by 7 bases and V by 5 bases; bases with no gene match: 8. There are 13 residues in the CDR3. The CDR3 sequence is CASSAQGRREQYF. As DNA, the CDR3 is TGTGCCAGCAGCGCACAGGGGCGAAGGGAGCAGTACTTC.

The chain carries TRBV5-1 and TRBJ2-3; TRBD1 agrees at 9 bases. V shed 4 bases and J 4 bases; nucleotides not matched to a gene: 13. CDR1 is SGHRS, CDR2 YFSETQ, per germline. The CDR3 length is 17 residues. CDR3 loop: CASSPPTGTGTPDTQYF. The CDR3 DNA reads TGCGCCAGCAGCCCGCCCACCGGGACAGGGACGCCAGATACGCAGTATTTT.

This rearrangement joins TRBV5-6 to TRBJ2-3, with D tentatively TRBD1 (5 bases). The CDR3 covers 13 residues. From germline, CDR1 is SGHDT and CDR2 YYEEEE. The germline V and J ends were trimmed by 4 bases and 3 bases, with 9 bases remaining between them. DNA for the CDR3: TGTGCCAGCAGCAGGGGCCCGACAGATACGCAGTATTTT. The encoded protein is CASSRGPTDTQYF.

The chain is built from TRBV7-9 and TRBJ2-7, with a tentative D call TRBD2 (5 bases). V lost 3 bases and J lost 5, with 8 bases in between. CDR3 length: 12 amino acids. CDR1 is SEHNR, CDR2 FQNEAQ, per germline (reference sequence). CDR3 sequence reads: CASSFTGNEQYF. CDR3 bases: TGTGCCAGCAGCTTCACCGGGAACGAGCAGTACTTC.

The chain recombines TRBV7-2 with TRBJ2-1; 8 bases match TRBD2. CDR1 is SGHTA and CDR2 is FQGNSA in the germline V gene. With 5 bases clipped from V and 9 bases from J, the junction kept 3 bases outside the gene matches. The CDR3 length is 12 residues. The CDR3 loop reads CASSRSGSEQFF. The CDR3 DNA reads TGTGCCAGCAGCCGAAGCGGGAGTGAGCAGTTCTTC. Drawing the rest from reference TRBV7-2 and TRBJ2-1, the complete variable domain is GAGVSQSPSNKVTEKGKDVELRCDPISGHTALYWYRQSLGQGLEFLIYFQGNSAPDKSGLPSDRFSAERTGGSVSTLTIQRTQQEDSAVYLCASSRSGSEQFFGPGTRLTVL.